What follows are 27 T cell receptor beta chains derived from one specimen sequenced in a study of Graves' ophthalmopathy and Graves' hyperthyroidism. The sequenced template was RNA, covering the TCR beta CDR3 region. HTBI primers were used in a first-round RT-PCR, which preceded a second-round multiplex PCR. TCRdb used MiXCR to reprocess the multiplex PCR reads, holding one entry per CDR3 protein. The table shows about 150,000 distinct CDR3 sequences, with more than 30% occurring only once. The source material was peripheral blood. The origin of the receptors is a woman aged 40-49 years with Graves' ophthalmopathy.

The V and J genes are TRBV12-5 and TRBJ1-1; 8 bases agree with TRBD1. Germline lookup yields CDR1 LGHNT and CDR2 FRNRAP. V dropped 5 bases and J dropped 3; count of bases not matched to a gene: 5. There are 14 residues in the CDR3. The CDR3 spells CASGDRGSDTEAFF. As DNA, the CDR3 is TGTGCTAGTGGTGACAGGGGTTCCGACACTGAAGCTTTCTTT.

The chain couples TRBV6-1 to TRBJ1-5; D may be TRBD1 (6 bases). The germline V gene encodes CDR1 MNHNS and CDR2 SASEGT. Trimming pared 6 bases from V and 1 base from J, leaving 13 bases between. This CDR3 has 15 residues. The CDR3 nucleotides read TGTGCCAGCAGGATAGGGGGGTTCAGCAATCAGCCCCAGCATTTT. Protein product: CASRIGGFSNQPQHF.

This clonotype has a handful of counts. The V gene is TRBV15, the J gene TRBJ2-5, with 10 positions matching TRBD1. The CDR3 extends over 18 amino acids. Germline CDR1 is LNHNV and CDR2 is YYDKDF (reference sequence). Trimming removed 5 bases from V and 2 bases from J; junction bases left unmatched: 14. The chain's CDR3 is CATSAKLAGQGHQETQYF. The CDR3 DNA is TGTGCCACCAGCGCCAAATTGGCGGGACAGGGGCATCAAGAGACCCAGTACTTC.

This clonotype occurred many times. V and J are TRBV4-1 and TRBJ2-7, with 8 positions matching TRBD1. In germline, CDR1 is MGHRA, CDR2 YSYEKL. The CDR3 consists of 15 residues. V was clipped by 4 bases and J by 2 bases; unmatched bases: 7. In nucleotides, the CDR3 is TGCGCCAGCAGCCGGGTCCGGGACAGGACCTACGAGCAGTACTTC. Translation: CASSRVRDRTYEQYF.

In its sample, this clonotype was seen a few times. The genes are TRBV6-2 or TRBV6-3 and TRBJ1-2; D not resolved. The CDR3 covers 14 residues. The germline CDR1 and CDR2 sequences are MNHEY and SVGEGT. Trimming pared 6 bases from V and 4 bases from J, leaving 15 bases between. Written as DNA, the CDR3 is TGTGCCAGCAGACCCCCCGGACTCATCTATGGCTACACCTTC. It translates to CASRPPGLIYGYTF.

The count of this clonotype is one. The chain recombines TRBV6-2 or TRBV6-3 with TRBJ1-1, with D tentatively TRBD1 (6 bases). There are 14 residues in the CDR3. Germline CDR1 is MNHEY and CDR2 is SVGEGT. V was trimmed by 10 bases and J by 3 bases, leaving 18 bases between them. The CDR3 protein is CAIRRGGPDTEAFF. The CDR3 nucleotides are TGTGCCATTAGGCGGGGGGGCCCGGACACTGAAGCTTTCTTT.

V gene TRBV12-3 or TRBV12-4 combines with J gene TRBJ2-7; D gene uncertain. CDR3 length equals 11 residues. Trimming left V 3 bases short and J 6 bases short, with 6 bases between. The CDR3 sequence: CASSFWSEQYF. CDR3 coding DNA: TGTGCCAGCAGTTTCTGGTCCGAGCAGTACTTC.

This clonotype was counted at least ten times. The chain recombines TRBV28 with TRBJ2-7, with D maybe TRBD1 (5 bases). The V gene's germline CDR1 is MDHEN and CDR2 SYDVKM. Trimming left V 4 bases short and J 3 bases short, with 13 bases between. This CDR3 is 14 amino acids long. The CDR3, as DNA: TGTGCCAGCAGTTACAGGACATGGGGCTACGAGCAGTACTTC. It encodes CASSYRTWGYEQYF.

CDR3 region: CASSSGLDIQYF. The CDR3 nucleotides are TGTGCCAGCAGTTCAGGGTTGGACATTCAGTACTTC. This chain links TRBV7-8 with TRBJ2-4; tentative D call: TRBD1 (5 bases). The germline CDR1 and CDR2 sequences are SGHVS and FQNEAQ. This CDR3 is built from 12 residues. With 6 bases removed from V and 8 bases from J, the gap between germline ends came to 11 bases.

In its sample, this clonotype was seen many times. CDR3 protein: CASSFLQGINQPQHF. The CDR3 DNA is TGTGCCAGCAGTTTTTTGCAGGGGATCAATCAGCCCCAGCATTTT. V usage is TRBV6-2 or TRBV6-3 and J usage is TRBJ1-5, with a tentative D call TRBD1 (6 bases). The germline V gene encodes CDR1 MNHEY and CDR2 SVGEGT. The CDR3 consists of 15 residues. Trimming took 4 bases from V and 3 from J, leaving 13 bases between them.

The rearrangement links TRBV12-3 or TRBV12-4 to TRBJ1-5, with D possibly TRBD1 on 5 matching bases. The CDR3 has 17 amino acids. V dropped 3 bases and J dropped 0 bases, with 15 bases sitting between them. CDR3 region: CASSFRQGDNSNQPQHF. CDR3 sequence (DNA): TGTGCCAGCAGTTTTAGGCAGGGCGATAATAGCAATCAGCCCCAGCATTTT.

This clonotype was observed at least ten times. V usage is TRBV12-3 or TRBV12-4 and J usage is TRBJ2-2; 11 nucleotides line up with TRBD2. V shed 5 bases, J shed 3 bases, and the junction held 5 bases outside the gene matches. This CDR3 is built from 16 residues. The CDR3 region has the DNA TGTGCCAGCAGTCCGGGACTAGCGGCATACACCGGGGAGCTGTTTTTT. Amino acids: CASSPGLAAYTGELFF.

The V call is TRBV24-1, the J call TRBJ2-2, with 8 bases lining up with TRBD1. V trimming: 3 bases; J trimming: 3 bases; junction bases outside the gene matches: 2. Germline values: CDR1 KGHDR, CDR2 SFDVKD. The CDR3 is 15 residues long. The CDR3 reads CATSDQGAHTGELFF. The CDR3 DNA follows: TGTGCCACCAGTGATCAGGGGGCGCACACCGGGGAGCTGTTTTTT.

This chain links TRBV12-3 or TRBV12-4 with TRBJ2-7; 8 nucleotides match TRBD2. The CDR3 covers 13 residues. After removal of 8 bases from V and 3 bases from J, the junction contained 6 bases not matched to a gene. Here the CDR3 DNA reads TGTGCCAGCGGGCGGGAGGACTTCTACGAGCAGTACTTC. The encoded protein is CASGREDFYEQYF.

This clonotype has only a few counts. This chain links TRBV20-1 with TRBJ2-7; possibly TRBD2 for D (5 bases). The V and J ends lost 3 bases and 1 base respectively, with 16 bases between them. Germline V gene data show CDR1 as DFQATT and CDR2 as SNEGSKA (reference sequence). The CDR3 spans 15 residues. Written as DNA, the CDR3 is TGCAGTGCTAGTCGAGGGATGAGTGGTTCCTACGAGCAGTACTTC. Translated, it gives CSASRGMSGSYEQYF.

This clonotype was counted at least ten times. The gene calls are TRBV7-2 and TRBJ1-1; D is possibly TRBD1 (6 bases). V lost 5 bases to trimming and J lost 10 bases, with 17 bases between them. The germline CDR1 and CDR2 sequences are SGHTA and FQGNSA. The CDR3 runs to 13 residues. In nucleotides, the CDR3 is TGTGCCAGCAGCACCCGGACAGACCCAAGAGCTTTCTTT. Its translation: CASSTRTDPRAFF.

The V gene is TRBV5-1, the J gene TRBJ1-5; no clear D. V lost 5 bases and J lost 0, with 12 bases in between. CDR1 and CDR2 (germline): SGHRS, YFSETQ. The CDR3 totals 15 residues. Written as DNA, the CDR3 is TGCGCCAGCAGAACTGTCCCAGGTAGCAATCAGCCCCAGCATTTT. Its translation: CASRTVPGSNQPQHF. The variable domain in full, completed from reference TRBV5-1 and TRBJ1-5, reads KAGVTQTPRYLIKTRGQQVTLSCSPISGHRSVSWYQQTPGQGLQFLFEYFSETQRNKGNFPGRFSGRQFSNSRSEMNVSTLELGDSALYLCASRTVPGSNQPQHFGDGTRLSIL.

This clonotype showed up just a few times. The chain recombines TRBV28 with TRBJ1-5; the D is unclear. V gave up 3 bases and J gave up 4 bases, with 10 bases separating them. From germline, CDR1 is MDHEN and CDR2 SYDVKM. The CDR3 sequence is 14 residues long. For the CDR3, the DNA is TGTGCCAGCAGTTTTTTTGACCCAAATCAGCCCCAGCATTTT. Amino acid sequence: CASSFFDPNQPQHF. Full variable domain (remainder filled in from reference TRBV28 and TRBJ1-5): DVKVTQSSRYLVKRTGEKVFLECVQDMDHENMFWYRQDPGLGLRLIYFSYDVKMKEKGDIPEGYSVSREKKERFSLILESASTNQTSMYLCASSFFDPNQPQHFGDGTRLSIL.

This rearrangement joins TRBV10-3 to TRBJ2-5, with D unclear. The DNA end lines up better with TRBJ2-7; the J call may be wrong. Germline V gene lookup returns CDR1 ENHRY and CDR2 SYGVKD. This CDR3 has 16 amino acids. As DNA, the CDR3 is TGTGCCATCAGTGAGGGTCTAGTTGGTATGCTCTACGAGCAGTACTTC. Translation gives CAISEGLVGMLYEQYF.

The chain recombines TRBV11-1 with TRBJ2-7, with 7 nucleotides matching TRBD1. Germline V CDR1 and CDR2: SGHAT, FQDESV (reference sequence). There are 15 residues in the CDR3. Germline trimming cut 6 bases from V and 1 base from J; bases unmatched to any gene: 9. This chain's CDR3 is CASRVRQGHSYEQYF. CDR3 DNA: TGTGCCAGCAGGGTGAGACAGGGCCATTCCTACGAGCAGTACTTC.

The genes are TRBV6-1 and TRBJ2-7, with 8 nucleotides matching TRBD1. The germline gives CDR1 MNHNS, CDR2 SASEGT. CDR3 length: 14 residues. V trimming: 8 bases; J trimming: 2 bases; junction bases outside the gene matches: 8. CDR3 in amino acids: CASLYGTGPYEQYF. The CDR3 DNA is TGTGCCAGCCTCTACGGGACAGGCCCCTACGAGCAGTACTTC.

V gene TRBV28 combines with J gene TRBJ2-7; D gene uncertain. V dropped 6 bases and J dropped 4 bases, with 7 bases sitting between them. CDR3 length: 11 amino acids. Germline CDR1 is MDHEN and CDR2 is SYDVKM. In DNA form, the CDR3 reads TGTGCCAGCAGAGTCCAGTACGAGCAGTACTTC. This codes for CASRVQYEQYF.

This clonotype was detected ten times or more. This rearrangement joins TRBV28 to TRBJ1-3; maybe TRBD1 (6 bases). This CDR3 has 13 amino acids. Between the trimmed V and J ends, which lost 3 bases and 7 bases, there was a span of 10 bases. Germline CDR1 is MDHEN and CDR2 is SYDVKM. The chain's CDR3 is CASSLGAGNTIYF. In DNA, the CDR3 is TGTGCCAGCAGTTTGGGGGCCGGGAACACCATATATTTT.

This clonotype was observed many times. V gene TRBV9 combines with J gene TRBJ2-5; D gene ambiguous. V lost 4 bases, J lost 5 bases, and 12 bases lay in between. The CDR3 contains 13 residues. Looked up from germline, CDR1 is SGDLS and CDR2 is YYNGEE. Written as DNA, the CDR3 is TGTGCCAGCAGCCAGCAGCCGTCCGAGACCCAGTACTTC. Amino acids: CASSQQPSETQYF. The full variable domain, completed using reference TRBV9 and TRBJ2-5, is DSGVTQTPKHLITATGQRVTLRCSPRSGDLSVYWYQQSLDQGLQFLIQYYNGEERAKGNILERFSAQQFPDLHSELNLSSLELGDSALYFCASSQQPSETQYFGPGTRLLVL.

This clonotype was observed at least ten times. The CDR3 DNA follows: TGCGCCAGCAGCCTTGGGACAGGGTTGAGCGAGCAGTACTTC. Protein: CASSLGTGLSEQYF. The rearrangement uses TRBV5-1 and TRBJ2-7, with TRBD1 matching 9 bases. The CDR3 extends over 14 amino acids. In germline, CDR1 is SGHRS, CDR2 YFSETQ. The V segment lost 4 bases and the J segment 6 bases; nucleotides outside the gene matches: 8.

This clonotype has ten or more counts. In DNA, the CDR3 is TGTGCCAGCAGTGGGGGGGCCGACTATGGCTACACCTTC. Amino acids: CASSGGADYGYTF. The rearrangement joins TRBV6-1 to TRBJ1-2, with a possible D match to TRBD1 (6 bases). V shed 4 bases and J shed 3 bases, with 9 bases lying between them. This CDR3 spans 13 amino acids. CDR1 and CDR2 from the germline V gene are MNHNS and SASEGT.

Many counts were recorded for this clonotype. V and J are TRBV2 and TRBJ2-7; 8 bases are shared with TRBD1. The ends lost 4 bases at V and 1 base at J; junction bases unmatched: 6. The CDR3 is 15 residues long. From germline, CDR1 is SNHLY and CDR2 FYNNEI. The CDR3 protein is CASSVQGALSYEQYF. In nucleotides, the CDR3 is TGTGCCAGCAGTGTCCAGGGGGCCCTTTCCTACGAGCAGTACTTC.